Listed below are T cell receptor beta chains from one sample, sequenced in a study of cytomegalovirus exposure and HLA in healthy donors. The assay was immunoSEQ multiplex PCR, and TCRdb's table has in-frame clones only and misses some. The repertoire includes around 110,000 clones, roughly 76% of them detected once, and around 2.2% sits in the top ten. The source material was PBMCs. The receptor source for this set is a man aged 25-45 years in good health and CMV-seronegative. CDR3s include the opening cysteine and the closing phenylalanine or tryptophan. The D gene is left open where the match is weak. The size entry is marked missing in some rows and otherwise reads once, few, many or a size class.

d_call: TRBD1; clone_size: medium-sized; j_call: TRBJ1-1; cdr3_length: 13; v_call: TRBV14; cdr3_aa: CASSNLQGARAFF; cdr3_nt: TGTGCCAGCAGCAATCTACAGGGGGCTAGGGCTTTCTTT
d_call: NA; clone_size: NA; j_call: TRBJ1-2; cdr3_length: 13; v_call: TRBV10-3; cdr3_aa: CAIMSGVTYGYTF; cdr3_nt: TGTGCCATCATGTCAGGGGTTACCTATGGCTACACCTTC
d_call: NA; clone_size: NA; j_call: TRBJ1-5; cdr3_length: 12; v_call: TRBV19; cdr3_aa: CASTGVGQPQHF; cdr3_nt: TGTGCCAGCACCGGGGTAGGCCAGCCCCAGCATTTT
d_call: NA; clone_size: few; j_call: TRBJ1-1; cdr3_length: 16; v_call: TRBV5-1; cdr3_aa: CASSRLRDTQGDEAFF; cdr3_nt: TGCGCCAGCAGCCGCCTTCGGGACACTCAAGGGGATGAAGCTTTCTTT
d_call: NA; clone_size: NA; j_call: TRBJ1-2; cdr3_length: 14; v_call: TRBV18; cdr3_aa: CASSPYSDFGGYTF; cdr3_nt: TGTGCCAGCTCACCATACTCAGATTTCGGGGGCTACACCTTC
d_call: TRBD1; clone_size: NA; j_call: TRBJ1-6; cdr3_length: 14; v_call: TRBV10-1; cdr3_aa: CASSVNRGGSPLHF; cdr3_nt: TGCGCCAGCAGCGTCAACAGGGGCGGTTCACCCCTCCACTTT
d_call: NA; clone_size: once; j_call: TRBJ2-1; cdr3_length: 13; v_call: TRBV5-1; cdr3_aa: CASSLVPGNEQFF; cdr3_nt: TGCGCCAGCAGCTTGGTGCCGGGGAATGAGCAGTTCTTC
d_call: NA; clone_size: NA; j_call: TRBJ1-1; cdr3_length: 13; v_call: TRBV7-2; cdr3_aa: CASSGDRTQLAFF; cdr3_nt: TGTGCCAGCAGCGGAGACAGAACTCAGTTAGCTTTCTTT
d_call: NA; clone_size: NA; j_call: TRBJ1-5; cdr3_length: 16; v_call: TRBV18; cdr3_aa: CASSSGVTRSNQPQHF; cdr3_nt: TGTGCCAGCTCATCGGGAGTTACCCGTAGCAATCAGCCCCAGCATTTT
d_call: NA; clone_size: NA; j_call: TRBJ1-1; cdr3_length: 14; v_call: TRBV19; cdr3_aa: CASSISRANTEAFF; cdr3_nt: TGTGCCAGTAGTATTTCCAGGGCGAACACTGAAGCTTTCTTT
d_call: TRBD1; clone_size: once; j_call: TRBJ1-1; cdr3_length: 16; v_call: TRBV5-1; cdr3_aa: CASSPLPTGGWAEAFF; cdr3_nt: TGCGCCAGCAGCCCCCTGCCGACAGGGGGCTGGGCTGAAGCTTTCTTT
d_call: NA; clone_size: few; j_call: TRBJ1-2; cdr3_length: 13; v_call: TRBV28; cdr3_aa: CASSTPENYGYTF; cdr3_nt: TGTGCCAGCAGTACCCCAGAAAACTATGGCTACACCTTC
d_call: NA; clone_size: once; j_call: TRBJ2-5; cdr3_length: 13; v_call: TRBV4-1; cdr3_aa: CASSQDNEETQYF; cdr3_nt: TGCGCCAGCAGCCAAGACAACGAGGAGACCCAGTACTTC
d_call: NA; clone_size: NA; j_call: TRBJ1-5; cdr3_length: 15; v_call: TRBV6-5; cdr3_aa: CASRRTVQNNQPQHF; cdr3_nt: TGTGCCAGCAGACGGACAGTTCAGAACAATCAGCCCCAGCATTTT
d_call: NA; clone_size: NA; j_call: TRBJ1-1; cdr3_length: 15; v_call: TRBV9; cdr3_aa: CASSVGPGWETEAFF; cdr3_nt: TGTGCCAGCAGCGTAGGTCCGGGATGGGAAACTGAAGCTTTCTTT
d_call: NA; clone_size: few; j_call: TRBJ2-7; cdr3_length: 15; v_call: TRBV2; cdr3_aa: CASNGWAGRSYEQYF; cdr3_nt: TGTGCCAGCAATGGGTGGGCAGGGAGGTCCTACGAGCAGTACTTC
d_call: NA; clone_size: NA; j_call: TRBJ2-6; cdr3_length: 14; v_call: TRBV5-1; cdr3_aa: CASSREAGANVLTF; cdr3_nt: TGCGCCAGCAGCCGAGAAGCCGGGGCCAACGTCCTGACTTTC
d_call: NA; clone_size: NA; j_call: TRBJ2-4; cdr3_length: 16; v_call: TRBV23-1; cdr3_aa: CASSESHNLAKNIQYF; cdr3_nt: TGCGCCAGCAGCGAGAGTCATAATCTAGCCAAAAACATTCAGTACTTC
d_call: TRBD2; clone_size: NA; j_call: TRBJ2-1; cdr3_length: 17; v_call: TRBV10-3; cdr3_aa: CAIRGQSGEGPYNEQFF; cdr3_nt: TGTGCCATCAGGGGCCAAAGCGGGGAAGGACCTTACAATGAGCAGTTCTTC
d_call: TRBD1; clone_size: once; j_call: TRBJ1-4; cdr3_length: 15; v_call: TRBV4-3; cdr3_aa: CASSPGTAYNEKLFF; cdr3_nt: TGCGCCAGCAGCCCCGGGACAGCGTATAATGAAAAACTGTTTTTT
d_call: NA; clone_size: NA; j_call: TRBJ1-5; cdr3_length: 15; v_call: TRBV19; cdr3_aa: CASSVGLSGNQPQHF; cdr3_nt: TGTGCCAGTAGTGTTGGACTATCAGGCAATCAGCCCCAGCATTTT
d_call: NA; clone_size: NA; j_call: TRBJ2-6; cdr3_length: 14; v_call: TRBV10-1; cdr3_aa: CASHTESGANGLTF; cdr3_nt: TGCGCCAGCCACACCGAAAGTGGGGCCAACGGCCTGACTTTC
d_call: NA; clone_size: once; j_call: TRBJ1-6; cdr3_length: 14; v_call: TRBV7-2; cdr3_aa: CASSLAAANSPLHF; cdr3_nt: TGTGCCAGCAGCTTAGCGGCGGCCAATTCACCCCTCCACTTT
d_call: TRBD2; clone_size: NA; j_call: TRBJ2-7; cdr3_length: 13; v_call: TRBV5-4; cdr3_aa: CASSYSWGGEQYF; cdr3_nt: TGTGCCAGCAGCTACAGCTGGGGGGGCGAGCAGTACTTC
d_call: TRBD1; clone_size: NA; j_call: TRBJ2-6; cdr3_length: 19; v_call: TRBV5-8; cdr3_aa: CASSPGTRQGARGANGLTF; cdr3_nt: TGTGCCAGCAGCCCGGGTACGAGACAGGGGGCGCGTGGGGCCAACGGCCTGACTTTC
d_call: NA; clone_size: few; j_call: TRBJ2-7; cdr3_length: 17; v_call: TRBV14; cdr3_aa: CASSRGSRDTLSYEQYF; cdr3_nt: TGTGCCAGCAGCCGAGGGTCCCGGGACACACTCTCCTACGAGCAGTACTTC
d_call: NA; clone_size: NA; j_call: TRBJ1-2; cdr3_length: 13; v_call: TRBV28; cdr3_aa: CAVSEAMNYGYTF; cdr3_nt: TGTGCCGTCTCGGAGGCTATGAACTATGGCTACACCTTC
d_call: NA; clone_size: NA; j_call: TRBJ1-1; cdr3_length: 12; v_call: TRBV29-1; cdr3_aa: CSGRGLNTEAFF; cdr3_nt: TGCAGCGGCAGGGGATTGAACACTGAAGCTTTCTTT
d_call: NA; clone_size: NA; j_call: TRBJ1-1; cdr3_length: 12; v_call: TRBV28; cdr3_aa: CASNQQGTEAFF; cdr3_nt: TGTGCCAGCAACCAGCAGGGTACTGAAGCTTTCTTT
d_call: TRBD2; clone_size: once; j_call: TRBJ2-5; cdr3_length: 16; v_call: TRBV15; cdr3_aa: CATSRDKAGGQETQYF; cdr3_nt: TGTGCCACCAGCAGAGATAAAGCGGGGGGGCAGGAGACCCAGTACTTC
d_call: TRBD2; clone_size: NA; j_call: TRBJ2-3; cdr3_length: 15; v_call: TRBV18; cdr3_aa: CASSPRLAGVDTQYF; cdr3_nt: TGTGCCAGCTCACCCCGACTAGCGGGGGTGGATACGCAGTATTTT
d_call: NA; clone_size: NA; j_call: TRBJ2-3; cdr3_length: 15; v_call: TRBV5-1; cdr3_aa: CASSLERRDTDTQYF; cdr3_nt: TGCGCCAGCAGCTTGGAGAGGAGGGACACAGATACGCAGTATTTT
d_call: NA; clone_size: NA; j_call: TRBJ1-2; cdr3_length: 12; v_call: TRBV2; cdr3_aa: CASSEGAGGYTF; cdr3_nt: TGTGCCAGCAGTGAGGGGGCCGGTGGCTACACCTTC
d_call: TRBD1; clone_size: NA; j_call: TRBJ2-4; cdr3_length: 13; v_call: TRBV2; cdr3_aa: CASSGGQGNSQYF; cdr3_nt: TGTGCCAGCAGTGGGGGACAGGGGAACAGTCAGTACTTC
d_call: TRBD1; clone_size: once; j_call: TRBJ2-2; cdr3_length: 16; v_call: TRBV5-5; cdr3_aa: CASSLLGQGPSGELFF; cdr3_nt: TGTGCCAGCAGCTTACTAGGACAGGGCCCCTCCGGGGAGCTGTTTTTT
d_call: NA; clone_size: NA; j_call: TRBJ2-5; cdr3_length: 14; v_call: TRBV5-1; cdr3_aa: CASSLAADQETQYF; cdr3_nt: TGCGCCAGCAGCTTAGCGGCAGACCAAGAGACCCAGTACTTC
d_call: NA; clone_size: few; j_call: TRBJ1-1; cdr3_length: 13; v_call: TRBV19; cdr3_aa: CASRNSGAAEAFF; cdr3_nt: TGTGCCAGTAGGAACTCAGGGGCTGCTGAAGCTTTCTTT
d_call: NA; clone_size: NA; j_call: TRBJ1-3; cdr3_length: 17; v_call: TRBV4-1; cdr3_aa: CASSQMRTAGSGNTIYF; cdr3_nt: TGCGCCAGCAGCCAGATGAGGACAGCCGGCTCTGGAAACACCATATATTTT
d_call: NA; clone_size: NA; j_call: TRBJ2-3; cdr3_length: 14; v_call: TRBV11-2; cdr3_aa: CASSVLGPRDTQYF; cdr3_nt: TGTGCCAGCAGCGTGCTGGGGCCGAGGGATACGCAGTATTTT
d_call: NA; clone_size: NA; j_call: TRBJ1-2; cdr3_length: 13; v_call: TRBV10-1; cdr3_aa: CASSAGTTYGYTF; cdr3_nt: TGCGCCAGCAGTGCCGGGACAACCTATGGCTACACCTTC
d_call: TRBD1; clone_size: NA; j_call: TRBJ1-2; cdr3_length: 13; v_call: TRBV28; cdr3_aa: CASSSGQGDGYTF; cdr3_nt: TGTGCCAGCAGTTCTGGACAGGGAGACGGCTACACCTTC
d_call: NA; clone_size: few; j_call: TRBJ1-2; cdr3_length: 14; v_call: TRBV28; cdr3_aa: CASSLGLATYGYTF; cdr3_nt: TGTGCCAGCAGTTTAGGCCTAGCCACCTATGGCTACACCTTC
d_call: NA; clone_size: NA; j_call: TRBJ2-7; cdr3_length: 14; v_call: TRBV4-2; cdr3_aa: CASSPSLGNYEQYF; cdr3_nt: TGTGCCAGCAGCCCGTCGCTGGGCAACTACGAGCAGTACTTC
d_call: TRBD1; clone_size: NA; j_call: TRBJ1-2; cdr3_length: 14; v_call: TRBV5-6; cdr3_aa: CASSQGVRDYGYTF; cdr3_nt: TGTGCCAGCAGCCAGGGGGTACGGGACTATGGCTACACCTTC
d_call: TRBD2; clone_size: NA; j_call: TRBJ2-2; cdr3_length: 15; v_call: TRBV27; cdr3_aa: CASTASGGSAGELFF; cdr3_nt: TGTGCCAGCACCGCTAGCGGGGGATCGGCCGGGGAGCTGTTTTTT
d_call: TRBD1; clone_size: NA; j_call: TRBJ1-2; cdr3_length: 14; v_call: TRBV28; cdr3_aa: CASTATGADYGYTF; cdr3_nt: TGTGCCAGCACCGCGACAGGGGCAGACTATGGCTACACCTTC
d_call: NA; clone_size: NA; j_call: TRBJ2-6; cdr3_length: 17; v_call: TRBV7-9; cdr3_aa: CASSTWTPYSGANVLTF; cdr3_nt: TGTGCCAGCAGCACTTGGACACCCTACTCTGGGGCCAACGTCCTGACTTTC
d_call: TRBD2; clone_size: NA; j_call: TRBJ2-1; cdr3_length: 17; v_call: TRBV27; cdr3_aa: CASSPRGSGDPYNEQFF; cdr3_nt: TGTGCCAGCAGTCCCCGGGGGAGCGGGGATCCTTACAATGAGCAGTTCTTC
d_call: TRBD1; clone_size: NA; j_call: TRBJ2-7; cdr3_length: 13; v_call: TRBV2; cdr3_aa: CASSGTGGGEQYF; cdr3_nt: TGTGCCAGCAGTGGGACAGGGGGAGGCGAGCAGTACTTC
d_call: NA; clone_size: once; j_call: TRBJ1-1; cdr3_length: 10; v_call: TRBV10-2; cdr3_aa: CASKEVSTFF; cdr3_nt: TGCGCCAGCAAAGAGGTGTCGACTTTCTTT
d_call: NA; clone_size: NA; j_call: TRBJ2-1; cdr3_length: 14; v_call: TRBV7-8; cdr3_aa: CASSFRQGPGEQFF; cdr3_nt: TGTGCCAGCAGCTTTCGGCAGGGCCCCGGGGAGCAGTTCTTC
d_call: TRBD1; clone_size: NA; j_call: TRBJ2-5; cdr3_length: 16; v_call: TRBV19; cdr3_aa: CASSTGTGGRQETQYF; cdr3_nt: TGTGCCAGTAGTACTGGGACAGGGGGCCGGCAAGAGACCCAGTACTTC
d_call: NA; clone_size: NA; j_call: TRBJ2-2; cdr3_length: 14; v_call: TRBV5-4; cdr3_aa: CASSLIVNTGELFF; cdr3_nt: TGTGCCAGCAGCTTAATCGTTAACACCGGGGAGCTGTTTTTT
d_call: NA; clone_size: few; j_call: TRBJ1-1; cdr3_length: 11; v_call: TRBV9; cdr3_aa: CASSRGGEAFF; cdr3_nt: TGTGCCAGCAGCCGAGGAGGGGAAGCTTTCTTT
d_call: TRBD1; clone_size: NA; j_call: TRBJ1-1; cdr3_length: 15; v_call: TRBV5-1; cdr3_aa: CASSLNRGSGTEAFF; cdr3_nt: TGCGCCAGCAGCTTGAACAGGGGCTCGGGCACTGAAGCTTTCTTT